This T cell receptor beta chain stems from a study of blood T cell dynamics during melanoma immunotherapy. This CDR3 is built from 16 residues. Unmatched junction bases numbered 5, after V lost 0 bases and J lost 3 bases. Germline V gene lookup returns CDR1 SGDLS and CDR2 YYNGEE. Some clones are missing from TCRdb's copy, which holds only in-frame ones; the method was immunoSEQ multiplex PCR. The table lists about 19,000 clones, nearly 90% of them singletons. The time point was: week 3, after first cycle of checkpoint inhibitor. This TCR was sampled from a human donor with melanoma. The V gene is TRBV9, the J gene TRBJ2-3, with TRBD1 matching over 9 bases. Source: blood, taken from a patient treated with checkpoint blockade. The CDR3 DNA follows: TGTGCCAGCAGCGTAGATGGGACAGGGCTGACAGATACGCAGTATTTT. It encodes CASSVDGTGLTDTQYF.